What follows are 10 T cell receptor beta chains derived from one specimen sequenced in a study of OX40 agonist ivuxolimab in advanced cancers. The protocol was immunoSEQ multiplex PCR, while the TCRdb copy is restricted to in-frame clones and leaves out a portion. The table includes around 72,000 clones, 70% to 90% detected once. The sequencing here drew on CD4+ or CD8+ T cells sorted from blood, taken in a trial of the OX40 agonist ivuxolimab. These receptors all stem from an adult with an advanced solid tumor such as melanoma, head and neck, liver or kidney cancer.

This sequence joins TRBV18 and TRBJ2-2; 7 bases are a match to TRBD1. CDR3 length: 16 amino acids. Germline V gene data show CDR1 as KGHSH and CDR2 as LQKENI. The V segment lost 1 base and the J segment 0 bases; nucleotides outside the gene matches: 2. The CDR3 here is CASSPRGQTNTGELFF. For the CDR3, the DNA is TGTGCCAGCTCACCACGGGGACAGACGAACACCGGGGAGCTGTTTTTT.

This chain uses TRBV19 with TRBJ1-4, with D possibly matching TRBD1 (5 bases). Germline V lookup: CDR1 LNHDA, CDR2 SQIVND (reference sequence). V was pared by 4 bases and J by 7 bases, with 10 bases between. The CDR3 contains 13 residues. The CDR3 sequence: CASSRQPREKLFF. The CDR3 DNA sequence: TGTGCCAGTAGTAGACAGCCCCGTGAAAAACTGTTTTTT. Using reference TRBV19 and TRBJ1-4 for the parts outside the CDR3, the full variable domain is DGGITQSPKYLFRKEGQNVTLSCEQNLNHDAMYWYRQDPGQGLRLIYYSQIVNDFQKGDIAEGYSVSREKKESFPLTVTSAQKNPTAFYLCASSRQPREKLFFGSGTQLSVL.

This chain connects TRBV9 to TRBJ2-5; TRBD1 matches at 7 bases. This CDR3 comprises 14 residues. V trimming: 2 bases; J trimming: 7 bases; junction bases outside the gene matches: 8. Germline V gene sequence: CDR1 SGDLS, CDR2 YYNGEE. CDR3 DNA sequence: TGTGCCAGCAGCGTCACAGGGGAGCTCGGGACCCAGTACTTC. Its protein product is CASSVTGELGTQYF. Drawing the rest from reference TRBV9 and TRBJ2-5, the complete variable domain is DSGVTQTPKHLITATGQRVTLRCSPRSGDLSVYWYQQSLDQGLQFLIQYYNGEERAKGNILERFSAQQFPDLHSELNLSSLELGDSALYFCASSVTGELGTQYFGPGTRLLVL.

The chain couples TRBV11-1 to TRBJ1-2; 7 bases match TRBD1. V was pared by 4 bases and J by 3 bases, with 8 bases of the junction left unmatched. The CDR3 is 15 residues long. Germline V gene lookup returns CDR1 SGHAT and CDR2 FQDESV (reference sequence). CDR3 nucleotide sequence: TGTGCCAGCAGCTACACAGGGGCTCTAGACTATGGCTACACCTTC. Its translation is CASSYTGALDYGYTF. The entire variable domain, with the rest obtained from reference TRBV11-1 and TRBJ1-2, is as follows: EAEVAQSPRYKITEKSQAVAFWCDPISGHATLYWYRQILGQGPELLVQFQDESVVDDSQLPKDRFSAERLKGVDSTLKIQPAELGDSAMYLCASSYTGALDYGYTFGSGTRLTVV.

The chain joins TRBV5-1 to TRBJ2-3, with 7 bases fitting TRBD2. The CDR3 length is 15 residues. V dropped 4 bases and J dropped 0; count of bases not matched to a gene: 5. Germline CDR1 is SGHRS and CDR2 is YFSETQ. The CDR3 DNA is TGCGCCAGCAGCGGAACTAGCGACAGCACAGATACGCAGTATTTT. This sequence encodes CASSGTSDSTDTQYF.

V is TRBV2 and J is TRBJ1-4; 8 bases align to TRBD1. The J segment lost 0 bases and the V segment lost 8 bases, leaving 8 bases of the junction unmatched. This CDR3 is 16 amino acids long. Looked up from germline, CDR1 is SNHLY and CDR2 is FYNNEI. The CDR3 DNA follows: TGTGCCAGCGGAGGACAGGGTACTGCAACTAATGAAAAACTGTTTTTT. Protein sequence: CASGGQGTATNEKLFF.

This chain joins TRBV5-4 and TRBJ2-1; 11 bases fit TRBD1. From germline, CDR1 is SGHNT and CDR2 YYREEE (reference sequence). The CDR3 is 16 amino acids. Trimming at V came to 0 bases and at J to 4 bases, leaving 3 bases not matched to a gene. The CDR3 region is CASSLAGTGGYNEQFF. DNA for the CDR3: TGTGCCAGCAGCTTGGCCGGGACAGGGGGATACAATGAGCAGTTCTTC.

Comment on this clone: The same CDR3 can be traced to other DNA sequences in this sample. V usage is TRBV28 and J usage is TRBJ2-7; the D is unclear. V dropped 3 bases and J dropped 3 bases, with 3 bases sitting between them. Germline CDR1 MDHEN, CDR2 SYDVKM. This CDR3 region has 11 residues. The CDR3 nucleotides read TGTGCCAGCAGTTTGCGCTACGAGCAGTACTTC. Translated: CASSLRYEQYF.

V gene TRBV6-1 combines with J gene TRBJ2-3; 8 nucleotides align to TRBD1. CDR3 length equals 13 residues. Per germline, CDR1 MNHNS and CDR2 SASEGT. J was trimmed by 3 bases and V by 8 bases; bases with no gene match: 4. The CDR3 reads CASRTGGTDTQYF. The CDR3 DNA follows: TGTGCCAGCCGCACAGGGGGGACAGATACGCAGTATTTT.

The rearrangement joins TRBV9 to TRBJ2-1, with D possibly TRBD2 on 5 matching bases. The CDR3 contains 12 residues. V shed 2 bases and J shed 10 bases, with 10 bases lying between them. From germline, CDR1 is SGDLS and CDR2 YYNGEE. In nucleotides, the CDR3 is TGTGCCAGCAGCGTCCCCAGGAGGGAGCAGTTCTTC. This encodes CASSVPRREQFF.